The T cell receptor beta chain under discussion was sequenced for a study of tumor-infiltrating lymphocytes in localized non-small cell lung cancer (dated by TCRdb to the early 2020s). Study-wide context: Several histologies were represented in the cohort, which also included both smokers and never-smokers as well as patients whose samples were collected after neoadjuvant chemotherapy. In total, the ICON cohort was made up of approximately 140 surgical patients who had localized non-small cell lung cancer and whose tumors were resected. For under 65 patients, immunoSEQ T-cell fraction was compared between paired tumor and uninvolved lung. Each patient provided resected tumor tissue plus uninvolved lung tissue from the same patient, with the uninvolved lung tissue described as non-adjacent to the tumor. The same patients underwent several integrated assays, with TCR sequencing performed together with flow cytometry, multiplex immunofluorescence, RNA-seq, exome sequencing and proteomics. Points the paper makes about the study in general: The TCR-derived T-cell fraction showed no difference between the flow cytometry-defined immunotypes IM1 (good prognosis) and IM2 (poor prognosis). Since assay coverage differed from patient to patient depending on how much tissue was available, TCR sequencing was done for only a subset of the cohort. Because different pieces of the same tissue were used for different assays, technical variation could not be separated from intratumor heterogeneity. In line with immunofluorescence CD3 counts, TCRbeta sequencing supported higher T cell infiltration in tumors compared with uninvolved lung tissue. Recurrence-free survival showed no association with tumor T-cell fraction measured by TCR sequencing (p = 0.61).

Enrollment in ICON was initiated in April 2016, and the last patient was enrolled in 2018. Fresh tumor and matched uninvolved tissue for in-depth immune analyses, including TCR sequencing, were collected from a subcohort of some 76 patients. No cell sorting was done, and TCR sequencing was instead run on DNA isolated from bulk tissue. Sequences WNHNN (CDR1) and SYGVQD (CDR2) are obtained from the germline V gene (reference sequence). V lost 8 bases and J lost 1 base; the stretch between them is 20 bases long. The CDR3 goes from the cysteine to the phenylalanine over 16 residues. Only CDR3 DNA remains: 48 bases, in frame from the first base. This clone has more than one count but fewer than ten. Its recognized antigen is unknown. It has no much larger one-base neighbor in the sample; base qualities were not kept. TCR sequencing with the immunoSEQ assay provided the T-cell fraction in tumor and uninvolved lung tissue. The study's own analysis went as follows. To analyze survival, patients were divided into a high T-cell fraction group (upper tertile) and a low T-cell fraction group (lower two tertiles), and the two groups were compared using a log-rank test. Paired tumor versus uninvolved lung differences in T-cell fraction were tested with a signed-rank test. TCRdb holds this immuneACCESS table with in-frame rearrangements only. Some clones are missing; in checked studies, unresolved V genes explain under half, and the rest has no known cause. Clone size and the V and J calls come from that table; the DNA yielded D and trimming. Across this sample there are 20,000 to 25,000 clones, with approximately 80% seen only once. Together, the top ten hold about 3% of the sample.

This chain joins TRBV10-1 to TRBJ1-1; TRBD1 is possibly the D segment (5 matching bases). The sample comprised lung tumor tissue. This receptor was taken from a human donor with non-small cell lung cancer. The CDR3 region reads CASAQSRGVWNTEAFF. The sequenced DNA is TGCGCCAGCGCCCAGAGTCGGGGGGTCTGGAACACTGAAGCTTTCTTT.